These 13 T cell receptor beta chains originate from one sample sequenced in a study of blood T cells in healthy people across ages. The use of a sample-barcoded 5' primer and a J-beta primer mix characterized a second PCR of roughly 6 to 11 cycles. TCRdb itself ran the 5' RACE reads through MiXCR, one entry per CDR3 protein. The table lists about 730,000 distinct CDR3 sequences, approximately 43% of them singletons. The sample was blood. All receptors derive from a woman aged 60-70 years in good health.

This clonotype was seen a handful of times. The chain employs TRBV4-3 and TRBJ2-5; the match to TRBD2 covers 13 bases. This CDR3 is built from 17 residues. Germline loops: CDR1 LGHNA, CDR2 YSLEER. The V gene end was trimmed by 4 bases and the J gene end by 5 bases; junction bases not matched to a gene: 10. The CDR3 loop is CASSLGLAGENLETQYF. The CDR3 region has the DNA TGCGCCAGCAGCCTCGGACTAGCGGGAGAAAATTTGGAGACCCAGTACTTC.

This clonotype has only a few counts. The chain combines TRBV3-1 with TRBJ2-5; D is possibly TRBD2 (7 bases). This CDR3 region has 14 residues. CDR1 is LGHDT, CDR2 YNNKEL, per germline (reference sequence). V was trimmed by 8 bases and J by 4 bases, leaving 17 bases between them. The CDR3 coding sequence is TGTGCCAGCCACGGGGGGCTGGATAGAGAGACCCAGTACTTC. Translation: CASHGGLDRETQYF.

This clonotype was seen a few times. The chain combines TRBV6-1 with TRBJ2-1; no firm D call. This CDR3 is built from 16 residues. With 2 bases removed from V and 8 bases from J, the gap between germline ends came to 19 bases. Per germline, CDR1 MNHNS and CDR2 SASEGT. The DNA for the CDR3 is TGTGCCAGCAGTGAAAGGTCTGCAAGATCCAACCATGAGCAGTTCTTC. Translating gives CASSERSARSNHEQFF.

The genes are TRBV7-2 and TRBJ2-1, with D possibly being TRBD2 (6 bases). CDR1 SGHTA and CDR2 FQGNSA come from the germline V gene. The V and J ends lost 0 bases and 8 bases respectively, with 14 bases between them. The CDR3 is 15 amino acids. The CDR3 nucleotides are TGTGCCAGCAGCTTAGCCGCTGGAGGGGTCTATGAGCAGTTCTTC. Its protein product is CASSLAAGGVYEQFF.

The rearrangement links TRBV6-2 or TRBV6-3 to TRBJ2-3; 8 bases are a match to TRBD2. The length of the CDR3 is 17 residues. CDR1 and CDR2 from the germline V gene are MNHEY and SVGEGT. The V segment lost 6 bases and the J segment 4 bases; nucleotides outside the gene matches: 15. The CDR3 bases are TGTGCCAGCAGCCCCGCGTCAAGCGGGAGAGTAGCAGATACGCAGTATTTT. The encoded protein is CASSPASSGRVADTQYF.

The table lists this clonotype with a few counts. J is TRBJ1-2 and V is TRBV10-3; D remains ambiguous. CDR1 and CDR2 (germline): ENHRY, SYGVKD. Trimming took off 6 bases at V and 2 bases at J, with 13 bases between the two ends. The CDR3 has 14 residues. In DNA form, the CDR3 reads TGTGCCATCAGCGTTGGACTTCTAAACTATGGCTACACCTTC. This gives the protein CAISVGLLNYGYTF.

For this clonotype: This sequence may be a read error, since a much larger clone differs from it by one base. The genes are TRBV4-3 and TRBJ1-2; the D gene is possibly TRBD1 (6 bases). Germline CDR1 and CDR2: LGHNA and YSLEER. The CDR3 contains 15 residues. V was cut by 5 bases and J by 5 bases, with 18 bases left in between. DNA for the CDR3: TGCGCCAGCAGCAGCCGACAGGAAACCCCTTATGGCTACACCTTC. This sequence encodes CASSSRQETPYGYTF.

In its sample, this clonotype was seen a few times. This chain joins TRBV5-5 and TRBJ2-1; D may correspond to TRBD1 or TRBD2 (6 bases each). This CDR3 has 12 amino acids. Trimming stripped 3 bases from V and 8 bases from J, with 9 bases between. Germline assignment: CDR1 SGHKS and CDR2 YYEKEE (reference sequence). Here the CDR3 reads CASSWRGDEQFF. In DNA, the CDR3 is TGTGCCAGCAGCTGGAGGGGGGATGAGCAGTTCTTC.

As DNA, the CDR3 is TGCGCCAGCAGCTCGAAAGGACTAGCGGGGACCTCTACGGGGGCCAACGTCCTGACTTTC. Translated, it gives CASSSKGLAGTSTGANVLTF. The rearrangement joins TRBV5-1 to TRBJ2-6; the match to TRBD2 covers 12 bases. This CDR3 has 20 amino acids. Germline CDR1 is SGHRS and CDR2 is YFSETQ. V shed 3 bases, J shed 4 bases, and the junction held 14 bases outside the gene matches.

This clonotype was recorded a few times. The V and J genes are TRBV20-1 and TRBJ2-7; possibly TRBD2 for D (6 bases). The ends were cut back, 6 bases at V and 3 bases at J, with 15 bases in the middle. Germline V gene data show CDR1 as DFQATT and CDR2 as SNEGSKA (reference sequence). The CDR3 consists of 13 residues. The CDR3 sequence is CSAPIGTHYEQYF. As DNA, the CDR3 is TGCAGTGCCCCCATTGGGACTCACTACGAGCAGTACTTC.

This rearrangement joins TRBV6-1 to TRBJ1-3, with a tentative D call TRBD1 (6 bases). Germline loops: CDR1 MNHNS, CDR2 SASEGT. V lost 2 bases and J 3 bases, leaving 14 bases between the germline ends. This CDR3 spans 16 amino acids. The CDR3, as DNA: TGTGCCAGCAGTGAATGGGGGGGCGTTCTTGGAAACACCATATATTTT. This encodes CASSEWGGVLGNTIYF.

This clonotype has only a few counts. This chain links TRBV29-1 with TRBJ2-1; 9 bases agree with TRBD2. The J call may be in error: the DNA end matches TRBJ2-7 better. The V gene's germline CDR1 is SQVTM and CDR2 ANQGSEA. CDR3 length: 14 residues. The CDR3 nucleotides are TGCAGCGTACGACTAGCGGCTCACTACAATGAGCAGTACTTC. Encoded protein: CSVRLAAHYNEQYF.

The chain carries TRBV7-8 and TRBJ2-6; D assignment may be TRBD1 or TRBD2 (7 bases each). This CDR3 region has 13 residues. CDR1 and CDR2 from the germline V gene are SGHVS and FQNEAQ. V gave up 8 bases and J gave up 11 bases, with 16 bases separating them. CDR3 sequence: CASRREGQYVLTF. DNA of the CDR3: TGTGCCAGCCGTAGGGAGGGACAGTACGTCCTGACTTTC.